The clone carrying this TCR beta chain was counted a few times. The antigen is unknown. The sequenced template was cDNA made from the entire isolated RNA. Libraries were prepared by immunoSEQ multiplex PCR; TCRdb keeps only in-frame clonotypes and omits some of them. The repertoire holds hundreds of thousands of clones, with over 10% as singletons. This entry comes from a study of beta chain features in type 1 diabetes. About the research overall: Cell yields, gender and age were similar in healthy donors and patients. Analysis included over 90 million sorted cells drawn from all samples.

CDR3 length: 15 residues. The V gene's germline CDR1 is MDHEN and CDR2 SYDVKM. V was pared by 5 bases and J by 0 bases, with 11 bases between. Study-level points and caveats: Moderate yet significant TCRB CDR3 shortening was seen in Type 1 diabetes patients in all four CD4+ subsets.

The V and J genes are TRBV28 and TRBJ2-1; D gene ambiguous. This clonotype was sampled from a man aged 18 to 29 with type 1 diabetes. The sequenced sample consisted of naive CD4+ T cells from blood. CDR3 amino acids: CASSTTTSSYNEQFF. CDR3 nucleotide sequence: TGTGCCAGCAGTACCACAACGAGCTCCTACAATGAGCAGTTCTTC.